The TCR beta chain described here comes from a study of OX40 agonist ivuxolimab in advanced cancers. Measured with immunoSEQ multiplex PCR; TCRdb has only the in-frame clones, and not every one. Among some 94,000 clones listed, about 90% were seen once. J was trimmed by 2 bases and V by 3 bases; bases with no gene match: 4. The CDR3 covers 16 residues. Germline CDR1 KGHSH, CDR2 LQKENI. This material consisted of CD4+ or CD8+ T cells sorted from blood, taken in a trial of the OX40 agonist ivuxolimab. The TCR comes from an adult with an advanced solid tumor such as melanoma, head and neck, liver or kidney cancer. V and J are TRBV18 and TRBJ2-2, with 9 nucleotides matching TRBD1. CDR3 in amino acids: CASSPRTGVNTGELFF. The CDR3 DNA reads as TGTGCCAGCTCACCGCGGACAGGGGTTAACACCGGGGAGCTGTTTTTT.